This passage covers 18 T cell receptor beta chains from one sample sequenced in a study of control samples from healthy donors and cancer patients. Measured with immunoSEQ multiplex PCR; TCRdb has only the in-frame clones, and not every one. The sample records about 130,000 clones, roughly 94% being singletons. The specimen sequenced was PBMCs. These receptors were taken from a man between 60 and 75 years old with colorectal cancer.

The chain has TRBV4-1 and TRBJ1-1; D not certain. The CDR3 totals 12 residues. The V gene's germline CDR1 is MGHRA and CDR2 YSYEKL. V lost 1 base, J lost 4 bases, and 4 bases lay in between. CDR3 coding DNA: TGCGCCAGCAGCCAAGGAGTCACTGAAGCTTTCTTT. Protein product: CASSQGVTEAFF.

The V call is TRBV12-3 or TRBV12-4, the J call TRBJ1-1; possible D gene TRBD1, 5 bases. Deletions cut 0 bases from V and 5 bases from J, with 7 bases between. There are 13 residues in the CDR3. CDR3 nucleotide sequence: TGTGCCAGCAGTTTAGCGGAGGGGACTGAAGCTTTCTTT. Protein product: CASSLAEGTEAFF.

The rearrangement joins TRBV9 to TRBJ1-4; 11 bases are shared with TRBD1. The V and J ends lost 2 bases and 3 bases, in that order; junction bases with no gene match: 3. CDR3 length: 16 amino acids. Germline V gives CDR1 SGDLS, CDR2 YYNGEE. The CDR3 sequence is CASSVRTGGSNEKLFF. The CDR3 nucleotides are TGTGCCAGCAGCGTCCGGACAGGGGGCTCTAATGAAAAACTGTTTTTT.

V and J are TRBV11-2 and TRBJ2-7, with 7 bases that match TRBD1. The CDR3 covers 15 residues. After removal of 4 bases from V and 2 bases from J, the junction contained 8 bases not matched to a gene. CDR1 and CDR2 (germline): SGHAT, FQNNGV. The CDR3: CASSSISTGTYEQYF. The CDR3 nucleotides are TGTGCCAGCAGCTCCATATCGACAGGGACCTACGAGCAGTACTTC.

The J gene is TRBJ1-4, the V gene TRBV7-2, with a weak D call TRBD1 (5 bases). The CDR3 extends over 15 amino acids. From germline, CDR1 is SGHTA and CDR2 FQGNSA. V lost 3 bases and J lost 1, with 9 bases in between. The DNA for the CDR3 is TGTGCCAGCAGCTTGGTGGGGGGAACTAATGAAAAACTGTTTTTT. It yields the protein CASSLVGGTNEKLFF.

V usage is TRBV7-2 and J usage is TRBJ2-7; D is undetermined. V lost 1 base and J lost 3, with 16 bases in between. The CDR3 is made up of 16 amino acids. CDR1 and CDR2 from the germline V gene are SGHTA and FQGNSA. The CDR3 loop reads CASSLVSGSEGYEQYF. As DNA, the CDR3 is TGTGCCAGCAGCTTAGTCTCGGGTTCCGAAGGCTACGAGCAGTACTTC.

The V call is TRBV29-1, the J call TRBJ2-5; 10 bases fit TRBD1. The CDR3 sequence is 14 residues long. V gave up 6 bases and J gave up 1 base; unmatched junction bases: 5. Germline V gene sequence: CDR1 SQVTM, CDR2 ANQGSEA. CDR3 sequence reads: CSVRDRGPQETQYF. CDR3 in DNA: TGCAGCGTGCGGGACAGGGGCCCCCAAGAGACCCAGTACTTC.

V is TRBV24-1 and J is TRBJ1-2; no firm D call. Deletions cut 0 bases from V and 8 bases from J, with 3 bases between. Germline-derived CDR1 and CDR2 are KGHDR and SFDVKD. CDR3 length: 11 amino acids. The CDR3 DNA reads as TGTGCCACCAGTGATTTGCGGGGCTACACCTTC. Encoded protein: CATSDLRGYTF.

The chain links TRBV20-1 to TRBJ2-5, with 13 bases lining up with TRBD2. The CDR3 runs 16 residues. Germline values: CDR1 DFQATT, CDR2 SNEGSKA (reference sequence). The ends lost 3 bases at V and 4 bases at J; junction bases unmatched: 8. CDR3 loop: CSASITSGGAGETQYF. The CDR3 nucleotides are TGCAGTGCTAGTATAACTAGCGGGGGGGCCGGAGAGACCCAGTACTTC.

The V gene is TRBV30, the J gene TRBJ1-2; D gene ambiguous. This CDR3 comprises 11 residues. V dropped 4 bases and J dropped 4 bases, with 7 bases sitting between them. Germline lookup yields CDR1 GTSNPN and CDR2 SVGIG (reference sequence). The CDR3 DNA is TGTGCCTGGACCCGGTCCTATGGCTACACCTTC. Translated, it gives CAWTRSYGYTF.

The chain joins TRBV6-5 to TRBJ1-2, with 7 bases lining up with TRBD1. This CDR3 contains 15 residues. CDR1 and CDR2 from the germline V gene are MNHEY and SVGAGI. The junction had 6 bases not matched to a gene; V was cut back by 5 bases and J by 0 bases. The CDR3 region has the DNA TGTGCCAGCAGTCTCCCGGGACAGACTAACTATGGCTACACCTTC. This sequence encodes CASSLPGQTNYGYTF.

A few counts support this clone. The J gene is TRBJ1-1, the V gene TRBV28; D perhaps matches TRBD1 (6 bases). This CDR3 is 14 amino acids long. Per germline, CDR1 MDHEN and CDR2 SYDVKM. The V gene lost 9 bases and the J gene lost 1 base, with 15 bases spanning the gap. The chain's CDR3 is CASRTTGPNTEAFF. The CDR3 DNA is TGTGCCAGTAGAACGACAGGACCGAACACTGAAGCTTTCTTT.

The chain carries TRBV3-1 (or the pseudogene TRBV3-2) and TRBJ2-3; no firm D call. V was pared by 4 bases and J by 10 bases, with 12 bases between. Germline V CDR1 and CDR2: LGHDT, YNNKEL (reference sequence). This CDR3 spans 12 amino acids. CDR3 residues: CASSPGLLAQYF. As DNA, the CDR3 is TGTGCCAGCAGCCCTGGGCTACTGGCGCAGTATTTT.

The chain has TRBV10-1 and TRBJ2-7; 13 bases are shared with TRBD2. This CDR3 comprises 16 residues. CDR1 is WNHNN and CDR2 is SYGVQD in the germline V gene (reference sequence). The junction had 5 bases not matched to a gene; V was cut back by 4 bases and J by 2 bases. CDR3 protein: CASSGGLAGKTYEQYF. The DNA of the CDR3 is TGCGCCAGCAGTGGGGGACTAGCGGGGAAGACCTACGAGCAGTACTTC.

The CDR3 nucleotides read TGTGCCAGCAAGAACGGACCGTCCCAAGAGACCCAGTACTTC. This sequence encodes CASKNGPSQETQYF. The chain links TRBV2 to TRBJ2-5; D is ambiguous. CDR1 and CDR2 (germline): SNHLY, FYNNEI. Deletions cut 7 bases from V and 1 base from J, with 13 bases between. This CDR3 spans 14 amino acids.

The chain links TRBV5-1 to TRBJ2-1; unclear D gene. Germline CDR1 and CDR2: SGHRS and YFSETQ. The V end lost 7 bases, the J end lost 4 bases, and 9 bases lay between the germline ends. The CDR3 is made up of 12 amino acids. The CDR3 nucleotides read TGCGCCAGCTCCCCCGGGTACAATGAGCAGTTCTTC. It yields the protein CASSPGYNEQFF.

This chain links TRBV6-5 with TRBJ2-4, with a weak D call TRBD2 (6 bases). This CDR3 region has 14 residues. The V and J ends lost 4 bases and 0 bases respectively, with 7 bases between them. The germline gives CDR1 MNHEY, CDR2 SVGAGI. The DNA of the CDR3 is TGTGCCAGCAGTTGGGACTTAGCCAAAAACATTCAGTACTTC. Protein product: CASSWDLAKNIQYF.

This sequence joins TRBV2 and TRBJ1-1; D not resolved. Germline values: CDR1 SNHLY, CDR2 FYNNEI. The germline V and J ends were trimmed by 4 bases and 0 bases, with 3 bases remaining between them. The CDR3 loop spans 12 amino acids. CDR3 sequence (DNA): TGTGCCAGCAGTGTATTGAACACTGAAGCTTTCTTT. Protein: CASSVLNTEAFF.